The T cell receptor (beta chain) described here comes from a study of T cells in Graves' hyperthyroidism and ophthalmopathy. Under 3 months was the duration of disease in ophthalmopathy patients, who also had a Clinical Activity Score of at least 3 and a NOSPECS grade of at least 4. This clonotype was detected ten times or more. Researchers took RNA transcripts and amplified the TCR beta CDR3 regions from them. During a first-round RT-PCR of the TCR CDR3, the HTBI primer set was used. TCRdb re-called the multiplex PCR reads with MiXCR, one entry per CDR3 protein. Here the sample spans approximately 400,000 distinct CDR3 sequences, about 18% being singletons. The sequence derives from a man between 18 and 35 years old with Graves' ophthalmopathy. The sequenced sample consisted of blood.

In nucleotides, the CDR3 is TGTGCCACCAGTGATTTGCGGACGGTGTCTGATGAGCAGTTCTTC. It is translated as CATSDLRTVSDEQFF. The chain uses TRBV24-1 and TRBJ2-1; D call uncertain. CDR3 length: 15 amino acids. Germline CDR1 and CDR2: KGHDR and SFDVKD. V was clipped by 0 bases and J by 8 bases, with 13 bases between them.